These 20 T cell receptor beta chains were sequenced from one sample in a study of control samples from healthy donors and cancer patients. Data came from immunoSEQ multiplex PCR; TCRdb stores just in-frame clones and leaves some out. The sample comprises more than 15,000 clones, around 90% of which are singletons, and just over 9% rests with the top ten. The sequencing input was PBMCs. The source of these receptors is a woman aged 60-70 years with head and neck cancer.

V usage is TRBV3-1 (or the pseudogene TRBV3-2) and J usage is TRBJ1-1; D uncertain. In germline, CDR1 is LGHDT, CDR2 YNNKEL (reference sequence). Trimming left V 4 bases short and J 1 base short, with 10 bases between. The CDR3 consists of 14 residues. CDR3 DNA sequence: TGTGCCAGCAGCCGGAATTCTGCGAACACTGAAGCTTTCTTT. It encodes CASSRNSANTEAFF.

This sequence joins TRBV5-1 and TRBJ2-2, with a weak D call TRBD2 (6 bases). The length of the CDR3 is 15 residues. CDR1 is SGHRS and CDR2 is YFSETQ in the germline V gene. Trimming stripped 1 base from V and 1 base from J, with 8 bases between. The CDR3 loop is CASSLNGRNTGELFF. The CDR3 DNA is TGCGCCAGCAGCTTGAACGGGAGGAACACCGGGGAGCTGTTTTTT.

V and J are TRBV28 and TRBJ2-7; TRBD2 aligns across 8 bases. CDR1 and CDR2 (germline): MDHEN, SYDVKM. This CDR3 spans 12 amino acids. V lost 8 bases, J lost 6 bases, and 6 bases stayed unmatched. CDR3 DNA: TGTGCCAGCTCCACCCGGGGGGGCGAGCAGTACTTC. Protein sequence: CASSTRGGEQYF.

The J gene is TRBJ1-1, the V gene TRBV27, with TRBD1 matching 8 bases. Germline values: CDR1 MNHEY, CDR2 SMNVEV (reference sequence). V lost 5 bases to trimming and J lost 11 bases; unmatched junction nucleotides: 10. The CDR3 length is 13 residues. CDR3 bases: TGTGCCAGCAGTCTCGAGCAGGGGGCATGGGCTTTCTTT. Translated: CASSLEQGAWAFF.

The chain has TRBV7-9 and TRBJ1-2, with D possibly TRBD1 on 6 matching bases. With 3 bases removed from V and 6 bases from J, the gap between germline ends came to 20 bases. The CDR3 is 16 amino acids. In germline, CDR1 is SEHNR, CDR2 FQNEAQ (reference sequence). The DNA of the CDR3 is TGTGCCAGCAGCTTGGAGGGGGGCAGGGAAGGTAATGGCTACACCTTC. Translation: CASSLEGGREGNGYTF.

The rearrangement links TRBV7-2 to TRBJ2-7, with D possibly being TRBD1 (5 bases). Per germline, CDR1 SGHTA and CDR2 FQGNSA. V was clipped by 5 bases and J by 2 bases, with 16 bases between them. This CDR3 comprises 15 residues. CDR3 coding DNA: TGTGCCAGCAGCGAAGAACCAGGGCGTCCCTACGAGCAGTACTTC. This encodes CASSEEPGRPYEQYF.

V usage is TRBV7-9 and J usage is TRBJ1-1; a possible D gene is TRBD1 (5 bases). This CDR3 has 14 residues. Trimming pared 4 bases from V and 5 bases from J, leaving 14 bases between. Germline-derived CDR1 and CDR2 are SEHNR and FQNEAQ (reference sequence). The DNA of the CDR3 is TGTGCCAGCAGCTGGGGGAAGGTGGGGACTGAAGCTTTCTTT. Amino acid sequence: CASSWGKVGTEAFF.

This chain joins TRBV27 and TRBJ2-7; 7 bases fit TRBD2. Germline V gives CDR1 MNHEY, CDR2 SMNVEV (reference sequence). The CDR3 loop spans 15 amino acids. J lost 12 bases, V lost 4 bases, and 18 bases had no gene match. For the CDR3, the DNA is TGTGCCAGCAGTTCGCGGTCGCCACGGAGGGAGGGGTGGTACTTC. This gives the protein CASSSRSPRREGWYF.

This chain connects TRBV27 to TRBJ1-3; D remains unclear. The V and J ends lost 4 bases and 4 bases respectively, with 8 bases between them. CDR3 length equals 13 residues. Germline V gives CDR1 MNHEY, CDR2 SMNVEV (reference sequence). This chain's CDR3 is CASSSIMGNTIYF. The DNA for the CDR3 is TGTGCCAGCAGTTCCATAATGGGAAACACCATATATTTT.

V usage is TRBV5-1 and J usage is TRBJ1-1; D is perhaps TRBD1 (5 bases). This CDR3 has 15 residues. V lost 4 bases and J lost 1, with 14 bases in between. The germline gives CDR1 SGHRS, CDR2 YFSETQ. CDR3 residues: CASSLAGTKNTEAFF. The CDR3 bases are TGCGCCAGCAGCCTTGCCGGGACGAAGAACACTGAAGCTTTCTTT.

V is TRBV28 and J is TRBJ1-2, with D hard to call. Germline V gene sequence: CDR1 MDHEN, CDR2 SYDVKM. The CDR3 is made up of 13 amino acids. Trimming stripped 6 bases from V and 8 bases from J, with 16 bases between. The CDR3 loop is CASSAPRPEGYTF. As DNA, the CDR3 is TGTGCCAGCAGCGCTCCTCGTCCGGAGGGCTACACCTTC.

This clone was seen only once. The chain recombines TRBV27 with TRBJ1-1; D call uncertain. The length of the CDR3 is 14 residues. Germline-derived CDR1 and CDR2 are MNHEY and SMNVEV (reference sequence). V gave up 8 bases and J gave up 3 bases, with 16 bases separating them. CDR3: CASSSQSEYTEAFF. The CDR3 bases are TGTGCCAGCTCCAGTCAGTCGGAATACACTGAAGCTTTCTTT.

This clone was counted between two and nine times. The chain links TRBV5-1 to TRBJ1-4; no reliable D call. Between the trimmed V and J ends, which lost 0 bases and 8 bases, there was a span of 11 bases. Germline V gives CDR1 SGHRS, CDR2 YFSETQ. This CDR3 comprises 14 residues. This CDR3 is CASSLDRVGEKLFF. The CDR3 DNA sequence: TGCGCCAGCAGCTTGGATCGGGTGGGAGAAAAACTGTTTTTT.

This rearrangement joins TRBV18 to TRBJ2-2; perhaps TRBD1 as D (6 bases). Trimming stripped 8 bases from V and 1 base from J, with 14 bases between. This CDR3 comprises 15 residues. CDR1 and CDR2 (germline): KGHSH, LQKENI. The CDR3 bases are TGTGCCAGCACATTAAACAGGGAGAACACCGGGGAGCTGTTTTTT. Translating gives CASTLNRENTGELFF.

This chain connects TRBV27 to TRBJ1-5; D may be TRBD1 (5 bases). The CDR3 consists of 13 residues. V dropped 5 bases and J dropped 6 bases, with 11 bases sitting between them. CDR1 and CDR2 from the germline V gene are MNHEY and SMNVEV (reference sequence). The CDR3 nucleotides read TGTGCCAGCAGTCCTTTAGGGGCTCAGCCCCAGCATTTT. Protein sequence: CASSPLGAQPQHF.

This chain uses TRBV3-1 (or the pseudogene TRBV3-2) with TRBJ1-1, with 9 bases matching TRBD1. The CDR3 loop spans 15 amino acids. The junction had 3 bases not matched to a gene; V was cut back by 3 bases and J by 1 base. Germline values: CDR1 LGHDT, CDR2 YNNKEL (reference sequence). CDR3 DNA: TGTGCCAGCAGCCAGCCGGACAGGGGGAACACTGAAGCTTTCTTT. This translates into CASSQPDRGNTEAFF.

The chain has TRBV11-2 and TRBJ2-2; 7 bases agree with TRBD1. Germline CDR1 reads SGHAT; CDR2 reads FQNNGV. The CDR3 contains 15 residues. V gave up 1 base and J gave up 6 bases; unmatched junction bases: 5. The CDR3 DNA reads TGTGCCAGCAGCTTAGGTGGGACAGCGGCCGGGGAGCTGTTTTTT. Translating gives CASSLGGTAAGELFF.

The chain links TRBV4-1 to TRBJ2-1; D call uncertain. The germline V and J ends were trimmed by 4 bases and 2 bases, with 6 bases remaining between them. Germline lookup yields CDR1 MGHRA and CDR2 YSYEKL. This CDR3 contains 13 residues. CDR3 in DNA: TGCGCCAGCAGCCTTTTAGCCTACAATGAGCAGTTCTTC. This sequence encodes CASSLLAYNEQFF.

The CDR3 nucleotides are TGTGCCAGCAGTTCGGGGAGCTCCTACAATGAGCAGTTCTTC. As protein: CASSSGSSYNEQFF. The V and J genes are TRBV28 and TRBJ2-1, with D perhaps matching TRBD2 (5 bases). CDR1 MDHEN and CDR2 SYDVKM come from the germline V gene. Trimming took 4 bases from V and 0 from J, leaving 7 bases between them. The CDR3 runs 14 residues.

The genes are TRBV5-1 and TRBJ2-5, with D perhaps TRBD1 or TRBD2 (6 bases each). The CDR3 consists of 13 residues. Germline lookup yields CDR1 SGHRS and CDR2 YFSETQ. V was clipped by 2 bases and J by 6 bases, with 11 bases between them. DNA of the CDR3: TGCGCCAGCAGCTTTCTAGGGGGGAAGACCCAGTACTTC. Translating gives CASSFLGGKTQYF.